This entry describes one T cell receptor (beta chain). The data were obtained in a study of blood T cell repertoires in COVID-19. Looking at the study overall: Specimens from acute and convalescent COVID-19 originated in the United States, Italy and Spain. PBMCs, B-cell-depleted T cells, or T cells were the source of the cDNA or gDNA that made up the material.

The CDR3 length is 11 residues. Germline-derived CDR1 and CDR2 are SEHNR and FQNEAQ (reference sequence). V was clipped by 8 bases and J by 7 bases; unmatched bases: 3. Per the authors' pipeline: It was from reference gene primer amplification that nucleated cell counts were estimated. Repertoires were generated with immunoSEQ multiplex PCR, while TCRdb's copy carries only in-frame clones and drops some. V, J and clone size are those of that table, while D and trimming were read from the DNA. The table records tens of thousands of clones, 84% of them present only once. This clonotype was obtained from a man in his fifties with acute or convalescent COVID-19. The V gene is TRBV7-9, the J gene TRBJ1-1; TRBD1 aligns across 8 bases. The material sequenced was peripheral blood. The CDR3 DNA is TGTGCCAGCGGACAGGGCAATGAAGCTTTCTTT. Its translation: CASGQGNEAFF. The whole variable domain, filled in from reference TRBV7-9 and TRBJ1-1, reads DTGVSQNPRHKITKRGQNVTFRCDPISEHNRLYWYRQTLGQGPEFLTYFQNEAQLEKSRLLSDRFSAERPKGSFSTLEIQRTEQGDSAMYLCASGQGNEAFFGQGTRLTVV.